The 19 T cell receptor beta chains below come from one sample, sequenced in a study of cytomegalovirus exposure and HLA in healthy donors. PCR used 60 Vbeta primers and 13 Jbeta primers. Measured with immunoSEQ multiplex PCR; TCRdb has only the in-frame clones, and not every one. The sample lists roughly 150,000 clones; more than 75% were seen once. The sample taken for sequencing was PBMCs. The receptors here all came from a woman between 35 and 50 years old in good health and CMV-seronegative.

J is TRBJ2-2 and V is TRBV6-5, with D maybe TRBD1 (5 bases). V shed 5 bases and J shed 2 bases, with 9 bases lying between them. There are 14 residues in the CDR3. CDR1 is MNHEY and CDR2 is SVGAGI in the germline V gene. This CDR3 is CASSPDTNTGELFF. CDR3 bases: TGTGCCAGCAGTCCGGACACCAACACCGGGGAGCTGTTTTTT.

J is TRBJ2-2 and V is TRBV2, with 9 bases fitting TRBD1. Per germline, CDR1 SNHLY and CDR2 FYNNEI. CDR3 length equals 15 residues. Germline trimming cut 5 bases from V and 5 bases from J; bases unmatched to any gene: 6. CDR3 DNA sequence: TGTGCCAGCAGTATAGACAGGGGGAATACCGGGGAGCTGTTTTTT. This sequence encodes CASSIDRGNTGELFF.

V gene TRBV7-2 combines with J gene TRBJ2-6, with a tentative D call TRBD1 (5 bases). Per germline, CDR1 SGHTA and CDR2 FQGNSA. Trimming stripped 4 bases from V and 0 bases from J, with 7 bases between. The length of the CDR3 is 15 residues. Written as DNA, the CDR3 is TGTGCCAGCAGCTACAGGAGCTCTGGGGCCAACGTCCTGACTTTC. It codes for CASSYRSSGANVLTF.

This clone was observed a few times. V gene TRBV6-5 combines with J gene TRBJ2-1; the match to TRBD1 covers 8 bases. This CDR3 spans 15 amino acids. With 0 bases clipped from V and 6 bases from J, the junction kept 4 bases outside the gene matches. Germline assignment: CDR1 MNHEY and CDR2 SVGAGI. The CDR3 region is CASSYSGTGFNEQFF. Written as DNA, the CDR3 is TGTGCCAGCAGTTACTCAGGGACAGGCTTCAATGAGCAGTTCTTC.

The rearrangement uses TRBV2 and TRBJ2-5; maybe TRBD1 (5 bases). This CDR3 region has 15 residues. Per germline, CDR1 SNHLY and CDR2 FYNNEI. Trimming shortened V by 3 bases and J by 11 bases, and 22 bases separated the two germline ends. CDR3 nucleotide sequence: TGTGCCAGCAGTGAGTGGGTGACAGACACATCGGAGCAGTACTTC. Residues: CASSEWVTDTSEQYF.

This clone was seen only once. The chain recombines TRBV6-1 with TRBJ2-7; 7 bases fit TRBD2. The germline CDR1 and CDR2 sequences are MNHNS and SASEGT. The J segment lost 7 bases and the V segment lost 4 bases, leaving 7 bases of the junction unmatched. This CDR3 comprises 13 residues. In DNA, the CDR3 is TGTGCCAGCAGTGGGGGGGGAGCGGGAGAGCAGTACTTC. Its translation is CASSGGGAGEQYF.

The V call is TRBV29-1, the J call TRBJ2-5; TRBD2 matches at 9 bases. With 4 bases clipped from V and 4 bases from J, the junction kept 7 bases outside the gene matches. This CDR3 is built from 14 residues. Looked up from germline, CDR1 is SQVTM and CDR2 is ANQGSEA. Here the CDR3 reads CSVAKGLARETQYF. The CDR3 DNA is TGCAGCGTTGCCAAAGGACTAGCGAGAGAGACCCAGTACTTC.

This rearrangement joins TRBV7-9 to TRBJ2-3, with D perhaps TRBD1 (5 bases). V lost 0 bases and J lost 3, with 16 bases in between. The germline V gene has CDR1 SEHNR and CDR2 FQNEAQ (reference sequence). The CDR3 is made up of 17 amino acids. As DNA, the CDR3 is TGTGCCAGCAGCTTAGCCCAAGTACATTCAGGGACAGATACGCAGTATTTT. This sequence encodes CASSLAQVHSGTDTQYF.

V and J are TRBV19 and TRBJ2-2, with D uncertain. Germline values: CDR1 LNHDA, CDR2 SQIVND (reference sequence). V was trimmed by 4 bases and J by 4 bases, leaving 10 bases between them. This CDR3 is built from 14 residues. CDR3 in amino acids: CASSNGGGTGELFF. The CDR3 bases are TGTGCCAGTAGTAACGGCGGCGGCACCGGGGAGCTGTTTTTT. Full variable domain (remainder filled in from reference TRBV19 and TRBJ2-2): DGGITQSPKYLFRKEGQNVTLSCEQNLNHDAMYWYRQDPGQGLRLIYYSQIVNDFQKGDIAEGYSVSREKKESFPLTVTSAQKNPTAFYLCASSNGGGTGELFFGEGSRLTVL.

The V gene is TRBV2, the J gene TRBJ2-3; D gene unclear. The CDR3 spans 13 residues. V was cut by 6 bases and J by 2 bases, with 9 bases left in between. Germline CDR1 reads SNHLY; CDR2 reads FYNNEI. CDR3 coding DNA: TGTGCCAGCAGCGTGTATATCACAGATACGCAGTATTTT. Its protein is CASSVYITDTQYF.

The V and J genes are TRBV18 and TRBJ1-2; 9 nucleotides agree with TRBD1. Looked up from germline, CDR1 is KGHSH and CDR2 is LQKENI. J lost 2 bases, V lost 2 bases, and 15 bases had no gene match. The CDR3 covers 19 residues. This chain's CDR3 is CASSPWAAGQGFPNYGYTF. The CDR3 DNA is TGTGCCAGCTCACCATGGGCGGCGGGACAGGGATTTCCCAACTATGGCTACACCTTC.

This chain's CDR3 is CASSPGTGGKQYF. The CDR3, as DNA: TGTGCCAGCAGCCCCGGGACAGGGGGCAAGCAGTACTTC. V is TRBV28 and J is TRBJ2-7; TRBD1 agrees at 12 bases. Trimming took 6 bases from V and 8 from J; bases not matched to a gene: 5. The CDR3 contains 13 residues. Germline V gives CDR1 MDHEN, CDR2 SYDVKM.

This clone was seen just once. The chain has TRBV7-2 and TRBJ1-2; D may be TRBD1 (6 bases). Germline CDR1 reads SGHTA; CDR2 reads FQGNSA. V lost 5 bases, J lost 5 bases, and 12 bases lay in between. The length of the CDR3 is 13 residues. CDR3 DNA: TGTGCCAGCAGCGCAGGGACATCTTATGGCTACACCTTC. Translating it yields CASSAGTSYGYTF.

This sequence joins TRBV27 and TRBJ1-4; 12 bases are a match to TRBD1. This CDR3 has 15 amino acids. The germline gives CDR1 MNHEY, CDR2 SMNVEV (reference sequence). V was clipped by 9 bases and J by 7 bases; unmatched bases: 9. CDR3 in amino acids: CARERDRGLGEKLFF. DNA of the CDR3: TGTGCCAGAGAACGGGACAGGGGGCTTGGTGAAAAACTGTTTTTT.

This chain uses TRBV27 with TRBJ2-2, with D tentatively TRBD2 (6 bases). V lost 4 bases to trimming and J lost 6 bases, with 9 bases between them. The CDR3 sequence is 13 residues long. Germline V CDR1 and CDR2: MNHEY, SMNVEV (reference sequence). Written as DNA, the CDR3 is TGTGCCAGCAGTTGGACTATCTCCGGGGAGCTGTTTTTT. This codes for CASSWTISGELFF.

The chain has TRBV5-1 and TRBJ2-5; D is uncertain. The J call is in doubt because the DNA end fits TRBJ2-7 better. This CDR3 spans 14 amino acids. Germline V lookup: CDR1 SGHRS, CDR2 YFSETQ. The CDR3 protein is CASSLRQRYYEQYF. The CDR3 DNA reads TGCGCCAGCAGCTTGCGGCAGAGATACTACGAGCAGTACTTC.

The V call is TRBV15, the J call TRBJ1-4; 8 positions agree with TRBD1. Germline CDR1 reads LNHNV; CDR2 reads YYDKDF (reference sequence). With 0 bases clipped from V and 5 bases from J, the junction kept 2 bases outside the gene matches. The CDR3 is 15 residues long. CDR3 sequence reads: CATSRDRGQNEKLFF. The DNA of the CDR3 is TGTGCCACCAGCAGAGACAGGGGGCAGAATGAAAAACTGTTTTTT. The whole variable domain, filled in from reference TRBV15 and TRBJ1-4, reads DAMVIQNPRYQVTQFGKPVTLSCSQTLNHNVMYWYQQKSSQAPKLLFHYYDKDFNNEADTPDNFQSRRPNTSFCFLDIRSPGLGDTAMYLCATSRDRGQNEKLFFGSGTQLSVL.

The chain has TRBV27 and TRBJ2-2; tentative D call: TRBD1 (5 bases). Trimming left V 2 bases short and J 5 bases short, with 9 bases between. The CDR3 loop spans 14 amino acids. Germline V gene data show CDR1 as MNHEY and CDR2 as SMNVEV (reference sequence). The CDR3 sequence: CASSLVRVTGELFF. The CDR3 DNA reads as TGTGCCAGCAGTTTAGTCAGGGTAACCGGGGAGCTGTTTTTT.

This clone has just a few counts. V and J are TRBV19 and TRBJ1-5; D is unresolved. The V gene lost 3 bases and the J gene lost 4 bases, with 10 bases spanning the gap. This CDR3 region has 14 residues. Germline-derived CDR1 and CDR2 are LNHDA and SQIVND (reference sequence). CDR3 region: CASSMRTGNQPQHF. The CDR3, as DNA: TGTGCCAGTAGTATGCGGACTGGAAATCAGCCCCAGCATTTT.